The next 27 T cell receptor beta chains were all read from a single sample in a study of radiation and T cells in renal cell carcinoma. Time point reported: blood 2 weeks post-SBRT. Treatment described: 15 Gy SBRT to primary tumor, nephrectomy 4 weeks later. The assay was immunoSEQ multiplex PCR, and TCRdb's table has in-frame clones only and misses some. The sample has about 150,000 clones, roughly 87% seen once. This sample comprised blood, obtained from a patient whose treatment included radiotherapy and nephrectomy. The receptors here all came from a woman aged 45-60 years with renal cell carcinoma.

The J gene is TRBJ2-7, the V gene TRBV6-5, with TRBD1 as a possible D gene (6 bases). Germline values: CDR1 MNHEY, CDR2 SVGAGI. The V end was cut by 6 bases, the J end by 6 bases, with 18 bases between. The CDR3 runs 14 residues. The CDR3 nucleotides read TGTGCCAGCAGGGGGACACCCAGGAGCGGCGAGCAGTACTTC. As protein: CASRGTPRSGEQYF.

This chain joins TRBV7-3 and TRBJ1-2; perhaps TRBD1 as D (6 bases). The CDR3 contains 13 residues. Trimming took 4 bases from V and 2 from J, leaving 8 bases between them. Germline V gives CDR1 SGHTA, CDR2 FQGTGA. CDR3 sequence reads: CASSYRDNYGYTF. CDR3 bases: TGTGCCAGCAGCTACAGGGACAACTATGGCTACACCTTC.

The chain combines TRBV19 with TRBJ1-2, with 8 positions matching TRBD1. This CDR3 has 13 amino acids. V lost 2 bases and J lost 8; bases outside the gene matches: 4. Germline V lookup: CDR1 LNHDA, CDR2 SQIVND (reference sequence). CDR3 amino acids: CASSITGGGGYTF. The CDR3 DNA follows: TGTGCCAGTAGTATAACAGGGGGTGGCGGCTACACCTTC. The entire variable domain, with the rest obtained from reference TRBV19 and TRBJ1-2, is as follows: DGGITQSPKYLFRKEGQNVTLSCEQNLNHDAMYWYRQDPGQGLRLIYYSQIVNDFQKGDIAEGYSVSREKKESFPLTVTSAQKNPTAFYLCASSITGGGGYTFGSGTRLTVV.

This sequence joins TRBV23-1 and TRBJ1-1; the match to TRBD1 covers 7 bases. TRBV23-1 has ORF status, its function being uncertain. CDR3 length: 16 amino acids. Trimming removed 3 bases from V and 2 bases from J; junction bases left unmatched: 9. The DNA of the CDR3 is TGCGCCAGCAGTCAGCCATGGGGACAGCCTAACACTGAAGCTTTCTTT. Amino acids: CASSQPWGQPNTEAFF.

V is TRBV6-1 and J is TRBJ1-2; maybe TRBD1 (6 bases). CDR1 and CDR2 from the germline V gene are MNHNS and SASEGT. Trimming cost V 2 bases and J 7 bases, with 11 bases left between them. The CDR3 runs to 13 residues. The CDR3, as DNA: TGTGCCAGCAGTGAACAGGGGAGGGTTGGCTACACCTTC. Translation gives CASSEQGRVGYTF.

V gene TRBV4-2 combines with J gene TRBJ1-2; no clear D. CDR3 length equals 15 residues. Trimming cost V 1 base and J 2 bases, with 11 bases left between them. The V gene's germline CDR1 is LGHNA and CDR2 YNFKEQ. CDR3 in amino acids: CASSQASNTNYGYTF. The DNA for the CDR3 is TGTGCCAGCAGCCAAGCCTCGAACACGAACTATGGCTACACCTTC.

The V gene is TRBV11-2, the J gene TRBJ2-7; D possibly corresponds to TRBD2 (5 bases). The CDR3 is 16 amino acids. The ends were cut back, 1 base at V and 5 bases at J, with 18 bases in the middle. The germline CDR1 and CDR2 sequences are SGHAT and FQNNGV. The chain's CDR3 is CASSLGYTRAGDEQYF. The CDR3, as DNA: TGTGCCAGCAGCTTAGGATACACTAGAGCTGGGGACGAGCAGTACTTC.

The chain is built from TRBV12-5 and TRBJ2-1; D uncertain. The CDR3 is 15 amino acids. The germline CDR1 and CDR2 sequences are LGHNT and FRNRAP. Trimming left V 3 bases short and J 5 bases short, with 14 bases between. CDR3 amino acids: CASGLSLGPNNEQFF. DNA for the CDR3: TGTGCTAGTGGTTTAAGTCTAGGACCCAACAATGAGCAGTTCTTC. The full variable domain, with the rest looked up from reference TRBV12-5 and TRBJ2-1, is DARVTQTPRHKVTEMGQEVTMRCQPILGHNTVFWYRQTMMQGLELLAYFRNRAPLDDSGMPKDRFSAEMPDATLATLKIQPSEPRDSAVYFCASGLSLGPNNEQFFGPGTRLTVL.

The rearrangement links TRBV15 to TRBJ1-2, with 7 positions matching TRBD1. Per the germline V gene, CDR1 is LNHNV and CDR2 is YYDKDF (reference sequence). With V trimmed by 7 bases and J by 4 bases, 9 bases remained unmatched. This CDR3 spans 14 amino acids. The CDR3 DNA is TGTGCCACCACGGTCGACAGGGCACGCTATGGCTACACCTTC. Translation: CATTVDRARYGYTF.

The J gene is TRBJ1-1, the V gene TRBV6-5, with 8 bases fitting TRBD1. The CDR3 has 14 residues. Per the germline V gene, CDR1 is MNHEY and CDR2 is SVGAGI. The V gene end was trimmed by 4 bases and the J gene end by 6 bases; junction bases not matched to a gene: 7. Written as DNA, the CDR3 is TGTGCCAGCAGTTCGGGACAGGAATGGGCTGAAGCTTTCTTT. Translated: CASSSGQEWAEAFF.

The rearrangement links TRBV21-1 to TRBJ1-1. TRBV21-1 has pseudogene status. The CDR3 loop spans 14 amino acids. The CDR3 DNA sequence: TGTGCCAGCAGCAAATCTCAGGGCGGGGCGGAAGCTTTCTTT. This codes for CASSKSQGGAEAFF.

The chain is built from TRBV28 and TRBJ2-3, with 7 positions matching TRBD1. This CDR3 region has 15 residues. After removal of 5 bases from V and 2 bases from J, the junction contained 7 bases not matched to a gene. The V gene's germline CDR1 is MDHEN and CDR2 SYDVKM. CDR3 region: CASSLTGSFTDTQYF. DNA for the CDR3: TGTGCCAGCAGTCTGACAGGGTCTTTCACAGATACGCAGTATTTT.

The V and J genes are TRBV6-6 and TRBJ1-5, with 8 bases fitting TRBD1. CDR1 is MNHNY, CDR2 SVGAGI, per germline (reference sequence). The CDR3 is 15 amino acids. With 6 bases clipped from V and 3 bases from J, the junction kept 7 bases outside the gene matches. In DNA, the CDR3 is TGTGCCAGCAGCCGTGACAGGGGCCCCAATCAGCCCCAGCATTTT. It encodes CASSRDRGPNQPQHF.

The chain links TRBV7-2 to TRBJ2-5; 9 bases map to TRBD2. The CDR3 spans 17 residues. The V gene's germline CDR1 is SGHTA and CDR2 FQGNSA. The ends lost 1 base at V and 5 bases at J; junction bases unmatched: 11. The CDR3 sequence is CASSLEAPSGGLETQYF. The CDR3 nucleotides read TGTGCCAGCAGCTTAGAAGCCCCCAGCGGGGGGTTGGAGACCCAGTACTTC. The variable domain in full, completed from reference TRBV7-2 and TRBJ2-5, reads GAGVSQSPSNKVTEKGKDVELRCDPISGHTALYWYRQSLGQGLEFLIYFQGNSAPDKSGLPSDRFSAERTGGSVSTLTIQRTQQEDSAVYLCASSLEAPSGGLETQYFGPGTRLLVL.

The CDR3 sequence: CASSIREAEGTGELFF. CDR3 sequence (DNA): TGTGCCAGCAGCATCCGGGAGGCCGAGGGCACCGGGGAGCTGTTTTTT. The J gene is TRBJ2-2, the V gene TRBV7-6; 7 bases are a match to TRBD2. CDR1 is SGHVS, CDR2 FNYEAQ, per germline. Trimming cost V 5 bases and J 4 bases; bases outside gene matches: 10. The CDR3 extends over 16 amino acids.

CDR3 amino acids: CASSIGGTLNEQFF. CDR3 in DNA: TGTGCCAGTAGTATAGGGGGGACCCTCAATGAGCAGTTCTTC. This chain joins TRBV19 and TRBJ2-1, with D perhaps TRBD1 or TRBD2 (5 bases each). The CDR3 sequence is 14 residues long. V lost 1 base, J lost 6 bases, and 10 bases lay in between. Germline loops: CDR1 LNHDA, CDR2 SQIVND (reference sequence).

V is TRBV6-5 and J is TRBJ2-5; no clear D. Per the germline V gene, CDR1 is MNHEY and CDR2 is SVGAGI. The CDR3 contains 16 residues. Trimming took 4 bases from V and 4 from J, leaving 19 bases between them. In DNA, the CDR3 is TGTGCCAGCAGTTTCTCCGCCGGCGGAAGAGGAGAGACCCAGTACTTC. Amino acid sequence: CASSFSAGGRGETQYF.

The CDR3 region is CASSTDGPNSPLHF. The CDR3 DNA reads TGTGCCAGCAGTACGGACGGGCCTAATTCACCCCTCCACTTT. The V call is TRBV6-5, the J call TRBJ1-6; D is unresolved. The CDR3 is 14 residues long. CDR1 is MNHEY, CDR2 SVGAGI, per germline. V was clipped by 5 bases and J by 6 bases, with 11 bases between them.

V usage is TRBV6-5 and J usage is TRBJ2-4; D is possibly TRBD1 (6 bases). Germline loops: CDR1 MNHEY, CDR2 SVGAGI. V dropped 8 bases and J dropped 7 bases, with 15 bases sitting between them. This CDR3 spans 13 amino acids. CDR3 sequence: CASAKQGPNIQYF. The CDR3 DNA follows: TGTGCCAGCGCCAAACAGGGTCCGAACATTCAGTACTTC.

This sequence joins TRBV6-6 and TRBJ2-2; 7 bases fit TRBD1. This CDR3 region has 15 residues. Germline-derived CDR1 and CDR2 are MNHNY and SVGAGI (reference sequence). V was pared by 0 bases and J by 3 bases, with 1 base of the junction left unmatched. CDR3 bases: TGTGCCAGCAGTTACTCCGACAGGGACACCGGGGAGCTGTTTTTT. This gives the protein CASSYSDRDTGELFF.

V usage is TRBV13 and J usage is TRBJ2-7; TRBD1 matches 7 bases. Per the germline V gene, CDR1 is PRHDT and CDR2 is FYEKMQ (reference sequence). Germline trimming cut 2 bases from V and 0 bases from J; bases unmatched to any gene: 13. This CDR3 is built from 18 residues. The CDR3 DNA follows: TGTGCCAGCAGCTTATCATACTCCGCCGGGACAGCCTCCTACGAGCAGTACTTC. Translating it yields CASSLSYSAGTASYEQYF.

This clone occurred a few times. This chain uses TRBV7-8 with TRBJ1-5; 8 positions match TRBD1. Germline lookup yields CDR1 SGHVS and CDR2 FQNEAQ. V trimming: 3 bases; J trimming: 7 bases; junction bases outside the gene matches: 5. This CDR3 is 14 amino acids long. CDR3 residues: CASSLGQAWQPQHF. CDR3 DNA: TGTGCCAGCAGCTTGGGACAGGCATGGCAGCCCCAGCATTTT.

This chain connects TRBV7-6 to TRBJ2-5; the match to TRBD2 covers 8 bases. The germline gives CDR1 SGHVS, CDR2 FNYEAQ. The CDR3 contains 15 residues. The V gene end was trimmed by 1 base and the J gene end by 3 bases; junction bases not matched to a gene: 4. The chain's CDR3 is CASSLDGGAEETQYF. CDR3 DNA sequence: TGTGCCAGCAGCTTAGACGGGGGGGCCGAAGAGACCCAGTACTTC.

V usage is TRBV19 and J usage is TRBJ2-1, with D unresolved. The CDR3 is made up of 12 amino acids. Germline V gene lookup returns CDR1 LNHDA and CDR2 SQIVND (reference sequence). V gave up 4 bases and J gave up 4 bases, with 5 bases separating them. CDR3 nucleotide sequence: TGTGCCAGTAGTAACAATTACAATGAGCAGTTCTTC. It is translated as CASSNNYNEQFF.

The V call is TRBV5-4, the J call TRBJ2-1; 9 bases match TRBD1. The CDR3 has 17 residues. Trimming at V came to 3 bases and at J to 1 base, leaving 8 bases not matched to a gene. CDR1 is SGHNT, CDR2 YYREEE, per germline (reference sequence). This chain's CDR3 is CASSSGQGPSSYNEQFF. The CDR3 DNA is TGTGCCAGCAGCTCAGGACAGGGGCCCTCTTCCTACAATGAGCAGTTCTTC.

CDR3 in amino acids: CASSSVRSRGTQYF. CDR3 nucleotide sequence: TGTGCCAGCAGCTCCGTCAGGTCGAGGGGGACCCAGTACTTC. The V and J genes are TRBV4-2 and TRBJ2-5; possibly TRBD1 or TRBD2 for D (5 bases each). The CDR3 has 14 residues. Germline CDR1 LGHNA, CDR2 YNFKEQ. The ends were cut back, 5 bases at V and 7 bases at J, with 17 bases in the middle.

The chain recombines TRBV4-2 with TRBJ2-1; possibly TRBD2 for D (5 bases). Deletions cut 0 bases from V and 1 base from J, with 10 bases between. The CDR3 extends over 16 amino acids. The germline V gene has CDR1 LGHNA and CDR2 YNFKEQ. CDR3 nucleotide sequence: TGTGCCAGCAGCCAAGATAGCGACCCATCCTACAATGAGCAGTTCTTC. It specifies CASSQDSDPSYNEQFF.